The entry below describes one TCR beta chain. What it binds is not known. Some clones are missing from TCRdb's copy, which holds only in-frame ones; the method was immunoSEQ multiplex PCR. Of 85,000 to 95,000 clones in the sample, over 85% are singletons; the top ten hold roughly 0.29%. This record belongs to a study of siplizumab effects on memory and regulatory T cells. Overall study findings and caveats: Suppression by proliferating Tregs derived from siplizumab cultures was not verified. An assignable naive or memory phenotype was lacking in roughly 80-96% of proliferating CD4+ or CD8+ clones. Memory cells seemed less diverse than naive T cells, which seemed major alloresponse contributors. Alloreactive sequences traceable to unstimulated CD4+ memory cells declined significantly under siplizumab.

This CDR3 is built from 12 residues. The V gene's germline CDR1 is SNHLY and CDR2 FYNNEI. Trimming took off 7 bases at V and 10 bases at J, with 14 bases between the two ends. The sample was non-Treg CD4+ T cells sorted from blood. The origin of this receptor is a human donor in good health. The chain employs TRBV2 and TRBJ2-1; D may correspond to TRBD1 or TRBD2 (5 bases each). For the CDR3, the DNA is TGTGCCAGCATGAGGGACGCAAGGGAGCAGTTCTTC. It specifies CASMRDAREQFF.